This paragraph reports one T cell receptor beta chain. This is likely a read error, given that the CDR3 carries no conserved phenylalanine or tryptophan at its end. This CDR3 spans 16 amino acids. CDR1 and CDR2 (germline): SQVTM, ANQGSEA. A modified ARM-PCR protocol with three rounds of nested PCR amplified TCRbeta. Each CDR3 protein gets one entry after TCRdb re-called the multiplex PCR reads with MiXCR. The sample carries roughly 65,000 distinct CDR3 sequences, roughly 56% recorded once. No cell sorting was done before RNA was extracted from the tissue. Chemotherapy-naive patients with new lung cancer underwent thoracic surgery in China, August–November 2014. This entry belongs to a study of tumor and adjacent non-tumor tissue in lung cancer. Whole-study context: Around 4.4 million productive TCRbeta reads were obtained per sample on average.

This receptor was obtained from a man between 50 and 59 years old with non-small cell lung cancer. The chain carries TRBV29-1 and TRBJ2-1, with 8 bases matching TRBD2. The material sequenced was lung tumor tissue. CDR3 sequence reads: CSVGPLLAGGRNGQFL. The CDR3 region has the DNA TGCAGCGTTGGACCGCTTCTGGCGGGAGGAAGGAATGGGCAGTTCTTA.